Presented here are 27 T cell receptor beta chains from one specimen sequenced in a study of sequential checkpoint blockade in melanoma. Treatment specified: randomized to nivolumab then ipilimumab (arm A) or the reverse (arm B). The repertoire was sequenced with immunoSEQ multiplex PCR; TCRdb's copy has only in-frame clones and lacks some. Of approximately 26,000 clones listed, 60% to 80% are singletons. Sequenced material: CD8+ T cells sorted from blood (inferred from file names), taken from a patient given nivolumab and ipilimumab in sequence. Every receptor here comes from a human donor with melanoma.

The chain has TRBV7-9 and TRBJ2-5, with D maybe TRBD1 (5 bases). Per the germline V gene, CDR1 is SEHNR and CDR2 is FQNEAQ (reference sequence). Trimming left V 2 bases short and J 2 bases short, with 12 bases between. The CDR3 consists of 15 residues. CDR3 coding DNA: TGTGCCAGCAGCTTATTCTCGACAGCACAAGAGACCCAGTACTTC. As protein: CASSLFSTAQETQYF.

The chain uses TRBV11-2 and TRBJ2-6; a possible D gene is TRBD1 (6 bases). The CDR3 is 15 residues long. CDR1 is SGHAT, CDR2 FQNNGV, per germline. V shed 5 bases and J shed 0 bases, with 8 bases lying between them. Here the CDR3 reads CASSGTSSGANVLTF. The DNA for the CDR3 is TGTGCCAGCAGCGGGACATCCTCTGGGGCCAACGTCCTGACTTTC.

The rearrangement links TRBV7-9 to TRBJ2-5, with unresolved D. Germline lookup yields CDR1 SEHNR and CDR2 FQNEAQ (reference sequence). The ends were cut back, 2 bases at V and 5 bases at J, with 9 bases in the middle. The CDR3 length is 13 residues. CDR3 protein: CASSLSIEETQYF. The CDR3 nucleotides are TGTGCCAGCAGCTTAAGTATAGAGGAGACCCAGTACTTC.

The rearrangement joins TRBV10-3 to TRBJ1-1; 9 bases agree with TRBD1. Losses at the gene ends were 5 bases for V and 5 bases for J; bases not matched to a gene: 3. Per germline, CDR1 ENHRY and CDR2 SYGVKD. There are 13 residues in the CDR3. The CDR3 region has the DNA TGTGCCATCAGTAGGACAGGGGTGACTGAAGCTTTCTTT. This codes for CAISRTGVTEAFF.

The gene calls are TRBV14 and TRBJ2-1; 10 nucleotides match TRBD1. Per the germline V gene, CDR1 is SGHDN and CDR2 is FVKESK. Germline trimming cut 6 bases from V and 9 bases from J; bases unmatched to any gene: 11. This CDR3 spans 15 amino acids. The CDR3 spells CASRRGQGGLGEQFF. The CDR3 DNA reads TGTGCCAGCAGACGTGGACAGGGGGGCCTGGGTGAGCAGTTCTTC.

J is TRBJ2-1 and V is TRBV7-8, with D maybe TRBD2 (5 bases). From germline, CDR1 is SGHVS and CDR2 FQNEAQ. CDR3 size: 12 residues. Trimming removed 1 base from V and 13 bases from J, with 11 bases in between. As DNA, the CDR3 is TGTGCCAGCAGCTTAGACGACCGGGATCAGTTCTTC. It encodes CASSLDDRDQFF.

The CDR3 reads CASSIWQGAVGTEAFF. CDR3 in DNA: TGTGCCAGTAGTATATGGCAGGGGGCGGTTGGCACTGAAGCTTTCTTT. This chain joins TRBV19 and TRBJ1-1, with 8 bases fitting TRBD1. CDR1 is LNHDA, CDR2 SQIVND, per germline (reference sequence). With 2 bases clipped from V and 4 bases from J, the junction kept 9 bases outside the gene matches. The length of the CDR3 is 16 residues.

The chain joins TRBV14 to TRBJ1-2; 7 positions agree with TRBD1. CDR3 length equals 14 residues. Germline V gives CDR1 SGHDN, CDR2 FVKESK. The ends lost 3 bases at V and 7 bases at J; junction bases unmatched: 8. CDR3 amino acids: CASSHTSTGSGYTF. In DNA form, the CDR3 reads TGTGCCAGCAGCCACACGTCGACAGGGTCTGGCTACACCTTC. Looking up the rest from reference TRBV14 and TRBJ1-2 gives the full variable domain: EAGVTQFPSHSVIEKGQTVTLRCDPISGHDNLYWYRRVMGKEIKFLLHFVKESKQDESGMPNNRFLAERTGGTYSTLKVQPAELEDSGVYFCASSHTSTGSGYTFGSGTRLTVV.

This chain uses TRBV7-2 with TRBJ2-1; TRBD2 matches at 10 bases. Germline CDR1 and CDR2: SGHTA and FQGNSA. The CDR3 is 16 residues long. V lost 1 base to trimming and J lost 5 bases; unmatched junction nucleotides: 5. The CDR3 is CASSLESGLADNEQFF. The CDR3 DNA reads TGTGCCAGCAGCTTAGAATCAGGACTAGCGGACAATGAGCAGTTCTTC.

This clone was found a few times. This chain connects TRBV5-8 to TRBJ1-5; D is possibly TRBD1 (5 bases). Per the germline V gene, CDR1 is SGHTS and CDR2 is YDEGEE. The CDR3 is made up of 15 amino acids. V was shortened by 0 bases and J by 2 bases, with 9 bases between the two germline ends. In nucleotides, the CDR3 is TGTGCCAGCAGCTTGGATGGGGCCGGCAATCAGCCCCAGCATTTT. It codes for CASSLDGAGNQPQHF.

The CDR3 loop is CASTSRGVTGLKGSGNTIYF. Written as DNA, the CDR3 is TGTGCCAGCACCTCGAGGGGAGTGACAGGTTTAAAAGGCTCTGGAAACACCATATATTTT. This rearrangement joins TRBV13 to TRBJ1-3, with D possibly matching TRBD1 (6 bases). Germline-derived CDR1 and CDR2 are PRHDT and FYEKMQ (reference sequence). The V end was cut by 7 bases, the J end by 0 bases, with 28 bases between. This CDR3 has 20 residues.

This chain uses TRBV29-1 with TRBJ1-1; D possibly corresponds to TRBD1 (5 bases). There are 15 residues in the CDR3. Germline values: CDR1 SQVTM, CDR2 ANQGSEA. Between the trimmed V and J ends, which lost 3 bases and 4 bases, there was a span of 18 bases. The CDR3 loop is CSVDLEEGRGTEAFF. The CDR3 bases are TGCAGCGTTGATCTTGAGGAGGGAAGGGGCACTGAAGCTTTCTTT.

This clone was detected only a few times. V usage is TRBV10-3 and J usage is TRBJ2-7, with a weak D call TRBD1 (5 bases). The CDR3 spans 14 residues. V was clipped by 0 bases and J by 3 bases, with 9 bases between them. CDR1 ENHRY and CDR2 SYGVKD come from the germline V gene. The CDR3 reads CAISESLTVYEQYF. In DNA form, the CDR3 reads TGTGCCATCAGTGAGTCGCTGACAGTCTACGAGCAGTACTTC.

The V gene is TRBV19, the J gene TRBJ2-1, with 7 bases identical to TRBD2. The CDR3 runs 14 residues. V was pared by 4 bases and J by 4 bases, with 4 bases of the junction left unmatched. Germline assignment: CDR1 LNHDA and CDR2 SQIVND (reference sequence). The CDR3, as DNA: TGTGCCAGTAGTAACGGCGGGGGTTACAATGAGCAGTTCTTC. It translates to CASSNGGGYNEQFF.

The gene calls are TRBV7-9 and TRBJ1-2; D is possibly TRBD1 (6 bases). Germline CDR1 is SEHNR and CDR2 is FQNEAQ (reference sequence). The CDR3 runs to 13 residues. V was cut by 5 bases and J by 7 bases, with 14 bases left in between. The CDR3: CASSLGGALGYTF. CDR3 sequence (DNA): TGTGCCAGCAGCCTGGGGGGGGCTCTTGGCTACACCTTC.

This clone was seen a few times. CDR3 region: CASSPDSSAGGRTDTQYF. DNA of the CDR3: TGTGCCAGCTCACCCGACTCTTCAGCGGGGGGACGCACAGATACGCAGTATTTT. The chain joins TRBV18 to TRBJ2-3, with 9 bases matching TRBD2. Germline trimming cut 3 bases from V and 1 base from J; bases unmatched to any gene: 11. In germline, CDR1 is KGHSH, CDR2 LQKENI. The CDR3 runs 18 residues.

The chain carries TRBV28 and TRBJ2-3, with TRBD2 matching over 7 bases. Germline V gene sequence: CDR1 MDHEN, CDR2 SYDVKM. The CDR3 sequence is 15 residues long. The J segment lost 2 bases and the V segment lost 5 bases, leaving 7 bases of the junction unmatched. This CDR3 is CASSDRDYITDTQYF. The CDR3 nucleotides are TGTGCCAGCAGTGACCGGGACTATATCACAGATACGCAGTATTTT.

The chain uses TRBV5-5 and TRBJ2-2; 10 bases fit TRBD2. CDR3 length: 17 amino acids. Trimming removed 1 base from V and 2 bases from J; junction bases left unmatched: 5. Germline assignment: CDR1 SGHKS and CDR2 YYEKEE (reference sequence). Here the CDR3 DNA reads TGTGCCAGCAGCTTGAGATTAGCGGGGGGTAACACCGGGGAGCTGTTTTTT. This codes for CASSLRLAGGNTGELFF.

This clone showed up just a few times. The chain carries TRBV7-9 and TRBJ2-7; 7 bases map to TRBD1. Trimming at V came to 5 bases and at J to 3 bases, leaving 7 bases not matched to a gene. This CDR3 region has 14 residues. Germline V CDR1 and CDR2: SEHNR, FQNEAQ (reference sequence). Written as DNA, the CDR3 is TGTGCCAGCAGCCCTAGGGACAGCCTCTACGAGCAGTACTTC. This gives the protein CASSPRDSLYEQYF.

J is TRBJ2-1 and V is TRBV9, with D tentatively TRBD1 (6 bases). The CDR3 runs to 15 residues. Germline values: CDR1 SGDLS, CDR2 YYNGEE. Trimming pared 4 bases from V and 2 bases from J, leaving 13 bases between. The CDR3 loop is CASSHPPGAYNEQFF. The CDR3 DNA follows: TGTGCCAGCAGCCATCCCCCAGGGGCCTACAATGAGCAGTTCTTC. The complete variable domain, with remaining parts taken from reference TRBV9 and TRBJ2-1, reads DSGVTQTPKHLITATGQRVTLRCSPRSGDLSVYWYQQSLDQGLQFLIQYYNGEERAKGNILERFSAQQFPDLHSELNLSSLELGDSALYFCASSHPPGAYNEQFFGPGTRLTVL.

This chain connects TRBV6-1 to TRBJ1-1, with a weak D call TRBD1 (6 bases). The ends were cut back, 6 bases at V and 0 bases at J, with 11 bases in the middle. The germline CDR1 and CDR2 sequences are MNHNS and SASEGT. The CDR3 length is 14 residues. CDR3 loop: CASRSTGVNTEAFF. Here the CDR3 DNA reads TGTGCCAGCAGATCGACAGGAGTGAACACTGAAGCTTTCTTT.

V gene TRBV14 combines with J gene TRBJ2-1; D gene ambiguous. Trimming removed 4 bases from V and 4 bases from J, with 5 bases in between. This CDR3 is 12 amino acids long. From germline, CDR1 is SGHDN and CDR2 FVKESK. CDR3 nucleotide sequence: TGTGCCAGCAGCCCCTTTTACAATGAGCAGTTCTTC. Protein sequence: CASSPFYNEQFF.

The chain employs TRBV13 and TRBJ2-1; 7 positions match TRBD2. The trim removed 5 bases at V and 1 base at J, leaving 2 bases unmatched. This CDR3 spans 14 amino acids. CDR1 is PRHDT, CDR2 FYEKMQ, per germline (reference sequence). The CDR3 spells CASSPGLSYNEQFF. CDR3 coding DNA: TGTGCCAGCAGCCCGGGACTATCCTACAATGAGCAGTTCTTC.

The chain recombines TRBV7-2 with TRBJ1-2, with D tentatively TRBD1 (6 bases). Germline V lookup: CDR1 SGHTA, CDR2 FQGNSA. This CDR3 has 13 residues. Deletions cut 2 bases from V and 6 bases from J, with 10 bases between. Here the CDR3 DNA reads TGTGCCAGCAGCTTAACGGCAGGGGATGGCTACACCTTC. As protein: CASSLTAGDGYTF.

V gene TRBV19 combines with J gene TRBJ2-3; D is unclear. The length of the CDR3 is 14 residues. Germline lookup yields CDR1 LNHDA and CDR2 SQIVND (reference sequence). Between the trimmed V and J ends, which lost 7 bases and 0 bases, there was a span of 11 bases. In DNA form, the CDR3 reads TGTGCCAGTACCACTATCCTAAGCACAGATACGCAGTATTTT. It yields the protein CASTTILSTDTQYF. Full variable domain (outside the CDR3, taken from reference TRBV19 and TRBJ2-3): DGGITQSPKYLFRKEGQNVTLSCEQNLNHDAMYWYRQDPGQGLRLIYYSQIVNDFQKGDIAEGYSVSREKKESFPLTVTSAQKNPTAFYLCASTTILSTDTQYFGPGTRLTVL.

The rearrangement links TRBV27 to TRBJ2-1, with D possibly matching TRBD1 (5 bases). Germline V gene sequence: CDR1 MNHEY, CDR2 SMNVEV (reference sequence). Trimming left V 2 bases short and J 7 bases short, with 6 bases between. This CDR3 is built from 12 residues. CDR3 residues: CASSLQGNEQFF. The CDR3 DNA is TGTGCCAGCAGTTTACAGGGTAATGAGCAGTTCTTC.

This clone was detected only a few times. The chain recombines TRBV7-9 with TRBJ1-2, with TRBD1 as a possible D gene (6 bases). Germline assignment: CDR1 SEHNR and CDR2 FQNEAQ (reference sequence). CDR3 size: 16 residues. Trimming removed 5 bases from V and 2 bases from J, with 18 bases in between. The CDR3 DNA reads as TGTGCCAGCAGCCCCTTTACAGGGAACACGAACTATGGCTACACCTTC. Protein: CASSPFTGNTNYGYTF.